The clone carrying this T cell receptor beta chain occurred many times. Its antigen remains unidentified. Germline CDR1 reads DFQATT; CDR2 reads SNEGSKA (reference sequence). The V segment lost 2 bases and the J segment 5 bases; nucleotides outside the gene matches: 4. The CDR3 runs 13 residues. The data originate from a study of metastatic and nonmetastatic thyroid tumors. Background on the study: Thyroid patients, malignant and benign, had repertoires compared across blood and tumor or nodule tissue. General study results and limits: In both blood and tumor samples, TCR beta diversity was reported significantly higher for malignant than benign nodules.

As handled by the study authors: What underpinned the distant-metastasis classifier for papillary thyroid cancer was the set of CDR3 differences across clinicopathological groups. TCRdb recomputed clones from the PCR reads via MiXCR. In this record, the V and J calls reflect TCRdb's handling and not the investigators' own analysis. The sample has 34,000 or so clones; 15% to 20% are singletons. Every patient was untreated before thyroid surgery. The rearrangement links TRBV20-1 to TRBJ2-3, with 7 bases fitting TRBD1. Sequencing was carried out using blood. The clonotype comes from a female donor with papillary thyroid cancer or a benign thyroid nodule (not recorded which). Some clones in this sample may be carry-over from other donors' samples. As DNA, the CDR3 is TGCAGTGCTAGAAAGGGGGCGGGAGATACGCAGTATTTT. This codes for CSARKGAGDTQYF.